The next 23 T cell receptor beta chains were all read from a single sample in a study of technical replicates of blood from a handful of donors. Data came from immunoSEQ multiplex PCR; TCRdb stores just in-frame clones and leaves some out. The sample includes about 82,000 clones, roughly 95% of them seen just once. Sequenced material: T cells isolated from PBMCs. The receptor source for this set is a human donor in good health.

The chain is built from TRBV19 and TRBJ1-1, with TRBD1 as a possible D gene (6 bases). The CDR3 has 11 residues. Germline CDR1 reads LNHDA; CDR2 reads SQIVND (reference sequence). Trimming pared 8 bases from V and 12 bases from J, leaving 16 bases between. The CDR3 is CASGHRVRTFF. In DNA form, the CDR3 reads TGTGCCAGTGGACACAGGGTTAGGACTTTCTTT.

This clone has more than one count but fewer than ten. This rearrangement joins TRBV9 to TRBJ1-1, with TRBD1 matching over 8 bases. The CDR3 is made up of 14 amino acids. The V segment lost 4 bases and the J segment 3 bases; nucleotides outside the gene matches: 5. Germline lookup yields CDR1 SGDLS and CDR2 YYNGEE. CDR3 coding DNA: TGTGCCAGCAGCTCAGGGGGCACGGACACTGAAGCTTTCTTT. This sequence encodes CASSSGGTDTEAFF.

The rearrangement links TRBV5-6 to TRBJ1-1; 7 bases map to TRBD1. The CDR3 is made up of 14 amino acids. V gave up 0 bases and J gave up 3 bases; unmatched junction bases: 2. Germline CDR1 and CDR2: SGHDT and YYEEEE. CDR3 amino acids: CASSLGTGYTEAFF. The CDR3 DNA sequence: TGTGCCAGCAGCTTGGGGACAGGCTACACTGAAGCTTTCTTT.

The V and J genes are TRBV28 and TRBJ2-4; 9 nucleotides agree with TRBD2. J was trimmed by 0 bases and V by 8 bases; bases with no gene match: 5. Germline V gene sequence: CDR1 MDHEN, CDR2 SYDVKM. The CDR3 contains 15 residues. As DNA, the CDR3 is TGTGCCAGCGCTGCGGGAGGGATAGCCAAAAACATTCAGTACTTC. Translation gives CASAAGGIAKNIQYF.

The chain joins TRBV5-8 to TRBJ1-5; 11 bases line up with TRBD1. The CDR3 runs to 16 residues. Germline V gene sequence: CDR1 SGHTS, CDR2 YDEGEE. After removal of 1 base from V and 4 bases from J, the junction contained 4 bases not matched to a gene. CDR3 loop: CASSLIRDRGNQPQHF. The CDR3 DNA follows: TGTGCCAGCAGCTTGATCCGGGACAGGGGGAATCAGCCCCAGCATTTT.

CDR3 coding DNA: TGTGCCAGCAGTTCGGACAGGGTCGGGGGTCAGCCCCAGCATTTT. Translated, it gives CASSSDRVGGQPQHF. The V call is TRBV6-5, the J call TRBJ1-5, with 8 bases aligning to TRBD1. Trimming took 4 bases from V and 6 from J; bases not matched to a gene: 8. The CDR3 loop spans 15 amino acids. Germline assignment: CDR1 MNHEY and CDR2 SVGAGI.

The CDR3 region is CASSPVLAGGRDEQFF. The CDR3 nucleotides read TGTGCCAGCAGCCCAGTACTAGCGGGAGGTAGGGATGAGCAGTTCTTC. The chain uses TRBV4-2 and TRBJ2-1, with 12 bases identical to TRBD2. Looked up from germline, CDR1 is LGHNA and CDR2 is YNFKEQ. The V and J ends lost 4 bases and 8 bases, in that order; junction bases with no gene match: 9. This CDR3 comprises 16 residues.

V and J are TRBV4-3 and TRBJ1-1, with D possibly TRBD1 on 5 matching bases. This CDR3 region has 14 residues. V lost 4 bases, J lost 0 bases, and 9 bases lay in between. The germline V gene encodes CDR1 LGHNA and CDR2 YSLEER. CDR3 bases: TGCGCCAGCAGCCCGGACACATTGAACACTGAAGCTTTCTTT. Encoded protein: CASSPDTLNTEAFF.

This clone was seen just once. The rearrangement joins TRBV28 to TRBJ2-2, with a tentative D call TRBD2 (5 bases). With 7 bases removed from V and 2 bases from J, the gap between germline ends came to 17 bases. Germline assignment: CDR1 MDHEN and CDR2 SYDVKM. This CDR3 has 16 amino acids. CDR3 sequence reads: CASNSIGAVNTGELFF. In DNA form, the CDR3 reads TGTGCCAGCAATTCCATCGGAGCGGTCAACACCGGGGAGCTGTTTTTT. The variable domain in full, with the rest retrieved from reference TRBV28 and TRBJ2-2, is DVKVTQSSRYLVKRTGEKVFLECVQDMDHENMFWYRQDPGLGLRLIYFSYDVKMKEKGDIPEGYSVSREKKERFSLILESASTNQTSMYLCASNSIGAVNTGELFFGEGSRLTVL.

This chain uses TRBV4-2 with TRBJ1-5, with D possibly matching TRBD1 (6 bases). CDR1 and CDR2 from the germline V gene are LGHNA and YNFKEQ. The CDR3 length is 16 residues. V was cut by 1 base and J by 8 bases, with 18 bases left in between. This chain's CDR3 is CASSQVGLQGKEPQHF. The CDR3 DNA reads as TGTGCCAGCAGCCAAGTTGGATTACAGGGAAAGGAGCCCCAGCATTTT.

V gene TRBV19 combines with J gene TRBJ2-5; tentatively, D is TRBD2 (6 bases). The CDR3 runs to 14 residues. V dropped 3 bases and J dropped 5 bases, with 13 bases sitting between them. Germline values: CDR1 LNHDA, CDR2 SQIVND (reference sequence). CDR3 residues: CASSIWPGVETQYF. CDR3 bases: TGTGCCAGTAGTATCTGGCCGGGGGTGGAGACCCAGTACTTC. Full variable domain (rest looked up from reference TRBV19 and TRBJ2-5): DGGITQSPKYLFRKEGQNVTLSCEQNLNHDAMYWYRQDPGQGLRLIYYSQIVNDFQKGDIAEGYSVSREKKESFPLTVTSAQKNPTAFYLCASSIWPGVETQYFGPGTRLLVL.

The chain couples TRBV11-3 to TRBJ1-1; TRBD1 matches 7 bases. Trimming removed 1 base from V and 4 bases from J; junction bases left unmatched: 6. This CDR3 has 15 residues. CDR1 SGHNT and CDR2 YENEEA come from the germline V gene. CDR3: CASSLGGDRPTEAFF. CDR3 bases: TGTGCCAGCAGCTTAGGGGGGGACAGACCCACTGAAGCTTTCTTT.

The genes are TRBV6-4 and TRBJ1-2; tentatively, D is TRBD1 (6 bases). The germline gives CDR1 MRHNA, CDR2 SNTAGT. This CDR3 is built from 12 residues. Trimming cost V 4 bases and J 4 bases, with 7 bases left between them. CDR3 DNA: TGTGCCAGCAGTGGAGGGGGCTATGGCTACACCTTC. Translation: CASSGGGYGYTF.

This chain links TRBV11-1 with TRBJ2-7; 9 bases agree with TRBD2. The CDR3 is 16 amino acids. Germline assignment: CDR1 SGHAT and CDR2 FQDESV (reference sequence). Unmatched junction bases numbered 7, after V lost 1 base and J lost 3 bases. DNA of the CDR3: TGTGCCAGCAGCTTAGGAGCGGGAGGACCTTACTACGAGCAGTACTTC. Its protein product is CASSLGAGGPYYEQYF.

The CDR3 DNA sequence: TGTGCCAGCAGCTACAATCGACAGGGGCGTAGCTCTGGGGCCAACGTCCTGACTTTC. The encoded protein is CASSYNRQGRSSGANVLTF. The chain uses TRBV11-3 and TRBJ2-6, with 8 bases aligning to TRBD1. Germline V lookup: CDR1 SGHNT, CDR2 YENEEA. This CDR3 region has 19 residues. The ends lost 4 bases at V and 0 bases at J; junction bases unmatched: 11.

This chain joins TRBV27 and TRBJ1-1; D remains unclear. CDR3 length: 16 amino acids. Germline V gene data show CDR1 as MNHEY and CDR2 as SMNVEV (reference sequence). V was trimmed by 2 bases and J by 1 base, leaving 14 bases between them. CDR3 region: CASSLAHGSGNTEAFF. CDR3 DNA: TGTGCCAGCAGTTTAGCGCATGGTTCGGGGAACACTGAAGCTTTCTTT.

Note on this clone: One end of the junction is discordant with germline, which a read error may explain. The CDR3 coding sequence is TGTGCCATCAGTGAAAGGGTCGGGGGAGATGGCTACATCTTC. Its translation is CAISERVGGDGYIF. The chain recombines TRBV10-3 with TRBJ1-2; tentative D call: TRBD1 (5 bases). Germline V gene data show CDR1 as ENHRY and CDR2 as SYGVKD. The CDR3 contains 14 residues.

The V and J genes are TRBV7-8 and TRBJ2-1; 11 bases fit TRBD2. The CDR3 is 16 amino acids. V trimming: 5 bases; J trimming: 0 bases; junction bases outside the gene matches: 3. Germline CDR1 and CDR2: SGHVS and FQNEAQ. In nucleotides, the CDR3 is TGTGCCAGCAGCCCTAGCGGGAGGAGCTCCTACAATGAGCAGTTCTTC. It translates to CASSPSGRSSYNEQFF.

J is TRBJ1-5 and V is TRBV19; weak D call: TRBD1 (6 bases). The CDR3 is 13 amino acids. V shed 5 bases and J shed 4 bases, with 9 bases lying between them. Germline V CDR1 and CDR2: LNHDA, SQIVND (reference sequence). DNA of the CDR3: TGTGCCAGTAGTCCGGACAGAAATCAGCCCCAGCATTTT. Encoded protein: CASSPDRNQPQHF.

The genes are TRBV10-3 and TRBJ1-3; possible D gene TRBD1, 6 bases. Germline V CDR1 and CDR2: ENHRY, SYGVKD. The CDR3 contains 17 residues. The V and J ends lost 3 bases and 4 bases respectively, with 19 bases between them. In nucleotides, the CDR3 is TGTGCCATCAGTGACCTTCCAGGGGATTTGAGAGGAAACACCATATATTTT. It encodes CAISDLPGDLRGNTIYF.

The J gene is TRBJ1-5, the V gene TRBV7-6; 8 bases are shared with TRBD1. This CDR3 is built from 17 residues. Germline trimming cut 6 bases from V and 0 bases from J; bases unmatched to any gene: 10. Per the germline V gene, CDR1 is SGHVS and CDR2 is FNYEAQ. The CDR3 DNA follows: TGTGCCAGCAGTTTAATTCAGGGGGCGCTTAGCAATCAGCCCCAGCATTTT. The encoded protein is CASSLIQGALSNQPQHF.

The chain employs TRBV13 and TRBJ2-3; a possible D gene is TRBD2 (5 bases). CDR3 length: 12 residues. Trimming removed 3 bases at V and 11 bases at J, with 12 bases between. Germline CDR1 reads PRHDT; CDR2 reads FYEKMQ (reference sequence). This chain's CDR3 is CASSFFPRGQYF. The CDR3 nucleotides read TGTGCCAGCAGCTTTTTCCCCCGGGGGCAGTATTTT.

The rearrangement links TRBV28 to TRBJ2-3; the match to TRBD2 covers 7 bases. Germline CDR1 MDHEN, CDR2 SYDVKM. The trim removed 3 bases at V and 1 base at J, leaving 7 bases unmatched. This CDR3 has 16 residues. CDR3: CASSFLRAGGTDTQYF. For the CDR3, the DNA is TGTGCCAGCAGTTTTTTGCGGGCGGGGGGCACAGATACGCAGTATTTT.